The 5 T cell receptor beta chains below were found in one sample sequenced in a study of T-cell reconstitution after alpha-beta-depleted transplantation in children (TCRdb year 2016). Libraries were built with PCR. TCRdb shows the sequencer as Illumina HiSeq 2500. TCR libraries were prepared with molecular barcoding, using unique molecular identifiers to normalize TCRbeta repertoire quantification. The raw public data were reprocessed by TCRdb itself: fastp quality trimming at Q25, MiXCR clonotype calling, in-frame beta chains only. One record per CDR3 amino acid sequence lists the most common genes and DNA. A total of hundreds of thousands of distinct CDR3 sequences appear in this sample, over 9.5% of them only once. About 4.2% of the sample belongs to the ten largest clones. The specimen was PBMCs from the stem cell graft donor, collected from the stem cell graft. Receptors were obtained from a human donor who donated a stem cell graft to a child with acute myeloid leukemia.

This clonotype has a count of ten or more. V usage is TRBV12-3 or TRBV12-4 and J usage is TRBJ2-7; D remains ambiguous. V lost 4 bases, J lost 0 bases, and 13 bases lay in between. This CDR3 is built from 15 residues. CDR3 DNA sequence: TGTGCCAGCAGTTCAGGACCTACGAGCTCCTACGAGCAGTACTTC. Translated, it gives CASSSGPTSSYEQYF.

Of note for this clonotype: A read error may account for a junction end that differs from germline. V gene TRBV28 combines with J gene TRBJ1-2, with 7 bases aligning to TRBD1. This CDR3 region has 10 residues. From germline, CDR1 is MDHEN and CDR2 SYDVKM. CDR3 loop: CASSSTGTVF. CDR3 sequence (DNA): TGTGCCAGCAGTTCGACAGGGACCGTCTTC.

This clonotype was recorded a few times. The V gene is TRBV4-3, the J gene TRBJ1-2; 9 nucleotides align to TRBD1. The CDR3 has 15 residues. The J segment lost 4 bases and the V segment lost 1 base, leaving 4 bases of the junction unmatched. Germline V gene data show CDR1 as LGHNA and CDR2 as YSLEER. CDR3 in DNA: TGCGCCAGCAGCCAAGGGACAGGGGCCCTCTATGGCTACACCTTC. Protein sequence: CASSQGTGALYGYTF.

This clonotype was picked up many times. The chain joins TRBV6-1 to TRBJ1-1; tentative D call: TRBD1 (6 bases). The CDR3 has 13 residues. Per germline, CDR1 MNHNS and CDR2 SASEGT. Trimming removed 5 bases at V and 10 bases at J, with 17 bases between. CDR3 sequence: CASSQDPGAGAFF. DNA for the CDR3: TGTGCCAGCAGTCAGGATCCGGGGGCCGGAGCTTTCTTT.

This clonotype was recorded at least ten times. V is TRBV20-1 and J is TRBJ2-4, with D possibly being TRBD2 (6 bases). CDR3 length: 15 amino acids. Germline loops: CDR1 DFQATT, CDR2 SNEGSKA (reference sequence). Trimming pared 4 bases from V and 0 bases from J, leaving 13 bases between. CDR3 residues: CSATGTSLAKNIQYF. CDR3 sequence (DNA): TGCAGTGCTACCGGGACTTCATTAGCCAAAAACATTCAGTACTTC.